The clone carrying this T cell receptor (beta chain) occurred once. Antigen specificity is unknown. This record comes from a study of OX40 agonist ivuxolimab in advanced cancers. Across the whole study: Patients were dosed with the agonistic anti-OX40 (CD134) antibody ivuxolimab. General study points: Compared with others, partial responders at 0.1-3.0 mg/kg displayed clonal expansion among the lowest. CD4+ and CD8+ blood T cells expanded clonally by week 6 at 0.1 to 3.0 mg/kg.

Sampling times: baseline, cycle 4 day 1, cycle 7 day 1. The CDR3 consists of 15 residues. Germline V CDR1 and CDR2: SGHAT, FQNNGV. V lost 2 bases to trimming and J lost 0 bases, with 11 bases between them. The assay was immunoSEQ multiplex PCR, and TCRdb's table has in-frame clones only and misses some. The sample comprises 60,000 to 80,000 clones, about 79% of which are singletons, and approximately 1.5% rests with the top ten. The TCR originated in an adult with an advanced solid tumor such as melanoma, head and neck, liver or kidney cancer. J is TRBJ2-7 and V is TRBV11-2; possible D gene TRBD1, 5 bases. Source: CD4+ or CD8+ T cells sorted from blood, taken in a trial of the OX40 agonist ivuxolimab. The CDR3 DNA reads TGTGCCAGCAGCTTAACAGGATCCCTCTCCTACGAGCAGTACTTC. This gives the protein CASSLTGSLSYEQYF.